Given below is one T cell receptor beta chain in context. What it binds is unknown. This record belongs to a study of identifying expanded T cells in peripheral blood. Collection occurred without any documented infections or immune events in donors. TCRdb's copy holds only in-frame clones and misses some; the assay was immunoSEQ multiplex PCR. The data hold about 130,000 clones, with approximately 86% observed a single time. Regarding the study as a whole: Roughly 2-week clone count variance significantly increased as total template count grew. Technical replicates showed roughly 1.2 changed clones; roughly two weeks approximately 15; four weeks 19.

Sequencing used blood. The TCR comes from a person aged 18-70 years in good health.

CDR3 nucleotides: TGTGCCAGCAGCTTAGGGGGTACAGGGGTGAACACTGAAGCTTTCTTT. Translation gives CASSLGGTGVNTEAFF. The chain is built from TRBV7-3 and TRBJ1-1; 7 bases are shared with TRBD1. CDR3 length: 16 amino acids. Trimming at V came to 2 bases and at J to 0 bases, leaving 6 bases not matched to a gene. Germline loops: CDR1 SGHTA, CDR2 FQGTGA.